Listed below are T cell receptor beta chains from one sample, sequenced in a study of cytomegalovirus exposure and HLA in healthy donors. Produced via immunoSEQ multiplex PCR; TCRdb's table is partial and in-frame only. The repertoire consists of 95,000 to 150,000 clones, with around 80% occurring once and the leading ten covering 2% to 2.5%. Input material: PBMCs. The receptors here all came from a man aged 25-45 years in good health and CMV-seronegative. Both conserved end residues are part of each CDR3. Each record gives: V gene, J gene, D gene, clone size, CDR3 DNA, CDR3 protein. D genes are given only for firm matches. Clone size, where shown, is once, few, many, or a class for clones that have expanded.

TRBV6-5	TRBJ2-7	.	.	TGTGCCAGCAGTTACGCAGGGCGCCACGAGCAGTACTTC	CASSYAGRHEQYF
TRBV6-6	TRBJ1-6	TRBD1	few	TGTGCCAGCAGTCCCGGGACAGAAAATTCACCCCTCCACTTT	CASSPGTENSPLHF
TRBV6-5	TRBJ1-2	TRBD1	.	TGTGCCAGCGATGACAGGGGCCATGGCTACACCTTC	CASDDRGHGYTF
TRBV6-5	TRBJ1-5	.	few	TGTGCCAGCAGTTACACCGGGCCCAGGGATCAGCCCCAGCATTTT	CASSYTGPRDQPQHF
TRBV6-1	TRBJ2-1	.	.	TGTGCCAGCCTGGTTAAAGGGAGGATCAATGAGCAGTTCTTC	CASLVKGRINEQFF
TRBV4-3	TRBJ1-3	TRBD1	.	TGCGCCAGCAGCCAAGAACAACCGGGACAGGGGGCCTGGAACACCATATATTTT	CASSQEQPGQGAWNTIYF
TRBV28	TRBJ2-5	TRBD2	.	TGTGCCAGCAGTTTACTAGCGGGGGATAAAGGGACCCAGTACTTC	CASSLLAGDKGTQYF
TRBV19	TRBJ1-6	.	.	TGTGCCAGTAGTGAGGAGTGGAAAGGTTCACCCCTCCACTTT	CASSEEWKGSPLHF
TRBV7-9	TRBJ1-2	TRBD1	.	TGTGCCAGCAGCTTAGGGACAGGGGGTAACTATGGCTACACCTTC	CASSLGTGGNYGYTF
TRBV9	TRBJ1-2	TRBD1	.	TGTGCCAGCAGCGTAAACAGGGGATTTTCTAACTATGGCTACACCTTC	CASSVNRGFSNYGYTF
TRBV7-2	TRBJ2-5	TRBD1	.	TGTGCCAGCAGTTCCCAGACAGGGAGAGAGACCCAGTACTTC	CASSSQTGRETQYF
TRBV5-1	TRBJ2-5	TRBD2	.	TGCGCCAGCAGACGTAGCGGGGAGCCCCAAGAGACCCAGTACTTC	CASRRSGEPQETQYF
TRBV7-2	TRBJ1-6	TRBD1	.	TGTGCCAGCAGTTCTAGACAGGGACATAATTCACCCCTCCACTTT	CASSSRQGHNSPLHF
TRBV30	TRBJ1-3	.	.	TGTGCCTGGAGCACGGCCGGCCGGGTTGGAAACACCATATATTTT	CAWSTAGRVGNTIYF
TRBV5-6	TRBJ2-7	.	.	TGTGCCAGCAGCTTGGGACAACGTTCACTGAGGCAGTACTTC	CASSLGQRSLRQYF
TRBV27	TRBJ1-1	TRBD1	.	TGTGCCAGCAGTGTAAACAGGGGGAGAACTGAAGCTTTCTTT	CASSVNRGRTEAFF
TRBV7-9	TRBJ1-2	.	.	TGTGCCAGCAGCTTAGTCCGGTCCGTGACTACTAACTATGGCTACACCTTC	CASSLVRSVTTNYGYTF
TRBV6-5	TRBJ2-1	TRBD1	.	TGTGCCAGCACCCTAGGACAGGGCTCCTACAATGAGCAGTTCTTC	CASTLGQGSYNEQFF
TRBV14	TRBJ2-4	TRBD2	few	TGTGCCAGCAGCCAAGCGGGCGGGGGTCTAGCCAAAAACATTCAGTACTTC	CASSQAGGGLAKNIQYF
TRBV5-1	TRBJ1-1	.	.	TGCGCCAGCAGCTTGGGGCAGATCATGAACACTGAAGCTTTCTTT	CASSLGQIMNTEAFF
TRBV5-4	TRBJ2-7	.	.	TGTGCCAGCAGCTTGGGGGACACCCCCTACGAGCAGTACTTC	CASSLGDTPYEQYF
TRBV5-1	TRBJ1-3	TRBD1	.	TGCGCCAGCTCCATCGGGACAGCAGGAAACACCATATATTTT	CASSIGTAGNTIYF
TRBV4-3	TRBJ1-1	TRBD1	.	TGCGCCAGCAGCCGAGATACAGGGGAGAACACTGAAGCTTTCTTT	CASSRDTGENTEAFF
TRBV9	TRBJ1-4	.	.	TGTGCCAGCAGCGGCCTGGGGGCCACTAATGAAAAACTGTTTTTT	CASSGLGATNEKLFF
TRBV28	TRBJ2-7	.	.	TGTGCCAGCAGGTCTCGAGTTTCCTACGAGCAGTACTTC	CASRSRVSYEQYF
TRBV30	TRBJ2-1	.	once	TGTGCCTGGAGTCTAAGGGGGGGCGATGAGCAGTTCTTC	CAWSLRGGDEQFF
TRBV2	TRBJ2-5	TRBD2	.	TGTGCCAGCAGCCGACTAGCGGGGGCCCAAGAGACCCAGTACTTC	CASSRLAGAQETQYF
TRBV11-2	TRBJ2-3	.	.	TGTGCCAGCAGCTTAGTCTTAGATACGCAGTATTTT	CASSLVLDTQYF
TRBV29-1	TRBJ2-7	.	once	TGCAGCGTTGAAGACAGGGTCTCCTACGAGCAGTACTTC	CSVEDRVSYEQYF
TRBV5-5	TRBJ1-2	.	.	TGTGCCAGCAGCTCGGACATATTGGGGAACTATGGCTACACCTTC	CASSSDILGNYGYTF
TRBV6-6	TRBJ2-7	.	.	TGTGCCAGCAGTTCAGGAAGCGGGTACGAGCAGTACTTC	CASSSGSGYEQYF
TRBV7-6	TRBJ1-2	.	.	TGTGCCAGCAGCCGACGGGAGGAGGGTTGGGATGGCTACACCTTC	CASSRREEGWDGYTF
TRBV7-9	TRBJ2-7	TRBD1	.	TGTGCCAGCAGCTTCTACGGACAGGGAAAATCCTACGAGCAGTACTTC	CASSFYGQGKSYEQYF
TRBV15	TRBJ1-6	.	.	TGTGCCACCAGCAGACGGGGAGGTGTCTATAATTCACCCCTCCACTTT	CATSRRGGVYNSPLHF
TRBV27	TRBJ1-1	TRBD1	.	TGTGCCAGCAGTCGAAGGACAGGGGCTGAAGCTTTCTTT	CASSRRTGAEAFF
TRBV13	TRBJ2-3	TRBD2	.	TGTGCCAGCAGCTGGAATAGCGGGGGAATTGGGACTAGCACAGATACGCAGTATTTT	CASSWNSGGIGTSTDTQYF
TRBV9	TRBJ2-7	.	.	TGTGCCAGCAGTGAGGGCCCCCAGAGCTACGAGCAGTACTTC	CASSEGPQSYEQYF
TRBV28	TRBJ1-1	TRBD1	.	TGTGCCAGCAGTCCTATCGGACAGGGTCGCACTGAAGCTTTCTTT	CASSPIGQGRTEAFF
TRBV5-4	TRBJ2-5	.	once	TGTGCCAGCCAGGTTGGGACAAGCCAAGAGACCCAGTACTTC	CASQVGTSQETQYF
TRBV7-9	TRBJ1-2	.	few	TGTGCCAGCAGCTTGCATAACAGGGTGGGCGGCTACACCTTC	CASSLHNRVGGYTF
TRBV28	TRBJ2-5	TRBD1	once	TGTGCCAGCAGGATGACAGGGCTGGGGGAGACCCAGTACTTC	CASRMTGLGETQYF
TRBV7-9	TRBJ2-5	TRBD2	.	TGTTCCAGCAGCTTAGGACTAGCGGGGGCCTTGGGGGAGACCCAGTACTTC	CSSSLGLAGALGETQYF
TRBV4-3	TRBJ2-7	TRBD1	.	TGCGCCAGCAGCCAATCAGGACAGGGCTCCTACGAGCAGTACTTC	CASSQSGQGSYEQYF
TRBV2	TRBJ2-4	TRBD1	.	TGTGCCAGCAGTGAGACAGGGGGGCACATTCAGTACTTC	CASSETGGHIQYF
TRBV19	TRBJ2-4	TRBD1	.	TGTGCCAGTAGTATAGAACAGGGGGGCAGTCAGTACTTC	CASSIEQGGSQYF
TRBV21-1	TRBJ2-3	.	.	TGTGCCAGCAGCCTCCCGGGACAGGGACCAGATACGCAGTATTTT	CASSLPGQGPDTQYF
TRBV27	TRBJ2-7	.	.	TGTGCCAGCAGTCCCTCCGAGAGCTACGAGCAGTACTTC	CASSPSESYEQYF
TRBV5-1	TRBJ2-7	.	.	TGCGCCAGCAGCTGGTATCAGGGTGCCGAGCAGTACTTC	CASSWYQGAEQYF
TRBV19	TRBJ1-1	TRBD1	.	TGTGCCAGTAGTACGACAGGGAGGACTGAAGCTTTTTTT	CASSTTGRTEAFF
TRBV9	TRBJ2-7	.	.	TGTGCCAGCAGCGGAGGACTTTCGGGTTCCCCCTACGAGCAGTACTTC	CASSGGLSGSPYEQYF